What follows are 24 T cell receptor beta chains derived from one specimen sequenced in a study of CD8 T cells in Susac syndrome. Reverse transcription of about 0.5 to 1 ug RNA was carried out with random hexamers. One entry per CDR3 protein, called by TCRdb with MiXCR from the immunoSEQ multiplex PCR reads. The data contain some 300,000 distinct CDR3 sequences, 80% to 90% of them singletons. Sequenced sample: CD8+ T cells from PBMCs. Every receptor here comes from a human donor with multiple sclerosis.

J is TRBJ2-7 and V is TRBV7-6; 8 positions match TRBD1. Trimming took 1 base from V and 4 from J; bases not matched to a gene: 12. Germline CDR1 reads SGHVS; CDR2 reads FNYEAQ. The CDR3 is made up of 17 amino acids. DNA of the CDR3: TGTGCCAGCAGCTTAGGGGTCGACAGGGGAGCTGGTTACGAGCAGTACTTC. It encodes CASSLGVDRGAGYEQYF. The whole variable domain, remainder taken from reference TRBV7-6 and TRBJ2-7, is GAGVSQSPRYKVTKRGQDVALRCDPISGHVSLYWYRQALGQGPEFLTYFNYEAQQDKSGLPNDRFSAERPEGSISTLTIQRTEQRDSAMYRCASSLGVDRGAGYEQYFGPGTRLTVT.

This rearrangement joins TRBV7-9 to TRBJ2-1; 7 bases align to TRBD1. The CDR3 loop spans 12 amino acids. The junction had 4 bases not matched to a gene; V was cut back by 2 bases and J by 12 bases. Germline CDR1 is SEHNR and CDR2 is FQNEAQ (reference sequence). CDR3 protein: CASSLQDRMQFF. In DNA, the CDR3 is TGTGCCAGCAGCTTACAGGACAGGATGCAGTTCTTC. Complete variable domain (other parts from reference TRBV7-9 and TRBJ2-1): DTGVSQNPRHKITKRGQNVTFRCDPISEHNRLYWYRQTLGQGPEFLTYFQNEAQLEKSRLLSDRFSAERPKGSFSTLEIQRTEQGDSAMYLCASSLQDRMQFFGPGTRLTVL.

This chain's CDR3 is CASSPGTSGPYNEQFF. The CDR3 coding sequence is TGTGCCAGCAGCCCGGGGACTAGCGGGCCTTACAATGAGCAGTTCTTC. This chain joins TRBV28 and TRBJ2-1; 12 bases are shared with TRBD2. Per the germline V gene, CDR1 is MDHEN and CDR2 is SYDVKM. This CDR3 contains 16 residues. Unmatched junction bases numbered 7, after V lost 6 bases and J lost 4 bases.

This chain joins TRBV28 and TRBJ2-7, with TRBD2 as a possible D gene (5 bases). Germline-derived CDR1 and CDR2 are MDHEN and SYDVKM. V gave up 6 bases and J gave up 2 bases, with 17 bases separating them. The CDR3 is 15 amino acids. The CDR3 bases are TGTGCCAGCAGGCCCGAGACTACCCTAACCTACGAGCAGTACTTC. Residues: CASRPETTLTYEQYF.

The chain links TRBV20-1 to TRBJ2-7; 7 positions agree with TRBD1. Per the germline V gene, CDR1 is DFQATT and CDR2 is SNEGSKA (reference sequence). The CDR3 covers 15 residues. V dropped 3 bases and J dropped 6; count of bases not matched to a gene: 14. The CDR3 sequence is CSASPTGALWVEQYF. In DNA, the CDR3 is TGCAGTGCTAGCCCAACAGGGGCGTTGTGGGTCGAGCAGTACTTC.

This chain connects TRBV19 to TRBJ1-2; D might be TRBD1 (5 bases). CDR3 size: 15 residues. V gave up 4 bases and J gave up 8 bases, with 20 bases separating them. Germline CDR1 and CDR2: LNHDA and SQIVND (reference sequence). The chain's CDR3 is CASSNPFAGRMGYTF. The CDR3 DNA reads TGTGCCAGTAGTAATCCATTTGCAGGGCGAATGGGCTACACCTTC.

The V call is TRBV4-1, the J call TRBJ2-7, with TRBD2 matching 8 bases. The CDR3 loop spans 16 amino acids. CDR1 and CDR2 (germline): MGHRA, YSYEKL. V trimming: 0 bases; J trimming: 1 base; junction bases outside the gene matches: 5. This CDR3 is CASSQELGGRSYEQYF. The CDR3 nucleotides read TGCGCCAGCAGCCAAGAATTGGGCGGGAGGTCCTACGAGCAGTACTTC.

The V call is TRBV6-5, the J call TRBJ2-3, with TRBD2 identical over 8 bases. The CDR3 length is 18 residues. J gave up 0 bases and V 0 bases, and 8 bases lay outside the gene matches. Germline V CDR1 and CDR2: MNHEY, SVGAGI. This CDR3 is CASSYSLGSGVSTDTQYF. The CDR3 DNA follows: TGTGCCAGCAGTTACTCTTTAGGTAGCGGGGTGAGCACAGATACGCAGTATTTT.

The chain carries TRBV6-1 and TRBJ1-5; 7 nucleotides match TRBD1. This CDR3 has 15 residues. Germline trimming cut 8 bases from V and 0 bases from J; bases unmatched to any gene: 7. From germline, CDR1 is MNHNS and CDR2 SASEGT. The CDR3 DNA sequence: TGTGCCAGCTCGGGACAGTATCGTAGCAATCAGCCCCAGCATTTT. This gives the protein CASSGQYRSNQPQHF.

The V gene is TRBV6-5, the J gene TRBJ2-7, with 7 bases lining up with TRBD1. Germline V CDR1 and CDR2: MNHEY, SVGAGI. Unmatched junction bases numbered 7, after V lost 6 bases and J lost 2 bases. The CDR3 is made up of 14 amino acids. Here the CDR3 DNA reads TGTGCCAGCAGAACACAGGGGAATCCCTACGAGCAGTACTTC. It encodes CASRTQGNPYEQYF.

V and J are TRBV6-2 or TRBV6-3 and TRBJ2-4; 10 bases line up with TRBD1. With 5 bases clipped from V and 2 bases from J, the junction kept 12 bases outside the gene matches. Germline V gene data show CDR1 as MNHEY and CDR2 as SVGEGT. The CDR3 has 18 amino acids. CDR3 sequence: CASSHTGTGDGSKNIQYF. As DNA, the CDR3 is TGTGCCAGCAGTCACACCGGGACAGGGGATGGGTCCAAAAACATTCAGTACTTC.

This chain connects TRBV30 to TRBJ2-7; D unresolved. The germline V and J ends were trimmed by 2 bases and 1 base, with 3 bases remaining between them. This CDR3 comprises 11 residues. Germline V gene data show CDR1 as GTSNPN and CDR2 as SVGIG (reference sequence). CDR3 coding DNA: TGTGCCTGGAGTAATTCCTACGAGCAGTACTTC. Its protein product is CAWSNSYEQYF.

The rearrangement links TRBV6-1 to TRBJ2-1, with 11 bases that match TRBD2. This CDR3 contains 16 residues. J was trimmed by 3 bases and V by 4 bases; bases with no gene match: 5. Germline-derived CDR1 and CDR2 are MNHNS and SASEGT. CDR3 nucleotides: TGTGCCAGCAGTGCAGCAACTAGCGGGGGCTACAATGAGCAGTTCTTC. This gives the protein CASSAATSGGYNEQFF.

The V call is TRBV7-8, the J call TRBJ2-1; D might be TRBD2 (6 bases). Germline loops: CDR1 SGHVS, CDR2 FQNEAQ. V dropped 4 bases and J dropped 0 bases, with 13 bases sitting between them. This CDR3 contains 16 residues. CDR3 region: CASSSSGGSSYNEQFF. In DNA, the CDR3 is TGTGCCAGCAGCTCCAGCGGAGGGAGCTCCTACAATGAGCAGTTCTTC. Full variable domain (outside the CDR3, taken from reference TRBV7-8 and TRBJ2-1): GAGVSQSPRYKVAKRGQDVALRCDPISGHVSLFWYQQALGQGPEFLTYFQNEAQLDKSGLPSDRFFAERPEGSVSTLKIQRTQQEDSAVYLCASSSSGGSSYNEQFFGPGTRLTVL.

This chain connects TRBV5-1 to TRBJ2-7; D may be TRBD1 (5 bases). The CDR3 extends over 16 amino acids. V was cut by 4 bases and J by 4 bases, with 21 bases left in between. The germline V gene has CDR1 SGHRS and CDR2 YFSETQ. The CDR3: CASSRDDPVGPYEQYF. CDR3 bases: TGCGCCAGCAGCCGAGACGACCCGGTGGGGCCGTACGAGCAGTACTTC.

This rearrangement joins TRBV28 to TRBJ1-1, with TRBD1 as a possible D gene (5 bases). V was trimmed by 3 bases and J by 1 base, leaving 12 bases between them. This CDR3 has 15 residues. CDR1 MDHEN and CDR2 SYDVKM come from the germline V gene. The CDR3 DNA is TGTGCCAGCAGTTTGACGGGGGTAGCGAACACTGAAGCTTTCTTT. This gives the protein CASSLTGVANTEAFF.

The J gene is TRBJ2-1, the V gene TRBV27, with D uncertain. This CDR3 is 14 amino acids long. Trimming pared 8 bases from V and 0 bases from J, leaving 11 bases between. CDR1 is MNHEY, CDR2 SMNVEV, per germline (reference sequence). The CDR3 DNA reads TGTGCCAGCTCCCACCTGAGCTCCTACAATGAGCAGTTCTTC. It codes for CASSHLSSYNEQFF.

The genes are TRBV24-1 and TRBJ2-3; 7 bases are shared with TRBD1. The CDR3 is made up of 15 amino acids. The V segment lost 8 bases and the J segment 2 bases; nucleotides outside the gene matches: 9. Germline CDR1 and CDR2: KGHDR and SFDVKD. DNA of the CDR3: TGTGCCACCACCAACAGAGGACAGGACACAGATACGCAGTATTTT. Translation: CATTNRGQDTDTQYF.

The rearrangement joins TRBV7-2 to TRBJ2-7; 12 positions agree with TRBD2. Trimming removed 5 bases from V and 2 bases from J; junction bases left unmatched: 7. CDR3 length equals 16 residues. The germline V gene encodes CDR1 SGHTA and CDR2 FQGNSA. CDR3 nucleotide sequence: TGTGCCAGCAGCCAGGGGCTAGCGGGAGGGGCCTACGAGCAGTACTTC. It encodes CASSQGLAGGAYEQYF.

This clonotype was seen a handful of times. The V gene is TRBV28, the J gene TRBJ2-7; 7 positions match TRBD2. CDR3 length: 14 amino acids. Germline V lookup: CDR1 MDHEN, CDR2 SYDVKM. Trimming removed 2 bases from V and 4 bases from J; junction bases left unmatched: 5. DNA for the CDR3: TGTGCCAGCAGTTTAAGGGAGGGGTATTACGAGCAGTACTTC. The encoded protein is CASSLREGYYEQYF.

V is TRBV5-1 and J is TRBJ2-3; the D gene is possibly TRBD1 (6 bases). The CDR3 loop spans 15 amino acids. The ends were cut back, 3 bases at V and 2 bases at J, with 13 bases in the middle. Germline loops: CDR1 SGHRS, CDR2 YFSETQ. CDR3 in amino acids: CASSSFQGFTDTQYF. The CDR3 DNA reads TGCGCCAGCAGCTCATTCCAGGGGTTCACAGATACGCAGTATTTT. Together with reference TRBV5-1 and TRBJ2-3, the CDR3 gives the full variable domain: KAGVTQTPRYLIKTRGQQVTLSCSPISGHRSVSWYQQTPGQGLQFLFEYFSETQRNKGNFPGRFSGRQFSNSRSEMNVSTLELGDSALYLCASSSFQGFTDTQYFGPGTRLTVL.

This clonotype showed up just a few times. The V call is TRBV7-9, the J call TRBJ2-3; 9 bases are a match to TRBD2. Trimming at V came to 1 base and at J to 2 bases, leaving 4 bases not matched to a gene. The CDR3 totals 16 residues. Germline V gene data show CDR1 as SEHNR and CDR2 as FQNEAQ (reference sequence). The CDR3 bases are TGTGCCAGCAGCTTAGGGGCGGGGGGGACCACAGATACGCAGTATTTT. This translates into CASSLGAGGTTDTQYF.

This clonotype came up a few times. This chain connects TRBV7-2 to TRBJ1-2, with D maybe TRBD1 (6 bases). The CDR3 is 13 amino acids. Germline V lookup: CDR1 SGHTA, CDR2 FQGNSA. V lost 1 base to trimming and J lost 7 bases, with 10 bases between them. This chain's CDR3 is CASSLGGPGGYTF. Written as DNA, the CDR3 is TGTGCCAGCAGCTTAGGGGGGCCTGGTGGCTACACCTTC. Full variable domain (rest looked up from reference TRBV7-2 and TRBJ1-2): GAGVSQSPSNKVTEKGKDVELRCDPISGHTALYWYRQSLGQGLEFLIYFQGNSAPDKSGLPSDRFSAERTGGSVSTLTIQRTQQEDSAVYLCASSLGGPGGYTFGSGTRLTVV.

This clonotype showed up just once. The chain combines TRBV7-9 with TRBJ2-3; maybe TRBD2 (6 bases). This CDR3 region has 16 residues. CDR1 is SEHNR, CDR2 FQNEAQ, per germline (reference sequence). Trimming stripped 6 bases from V and 4 bases from J, with 20 bases between. CDR3 in DNA: TGTGCCAGCAGACATTCTATACGGGGGTTTTCAGATACGCAGTATTTT. Translation: CASRHSIRGFSDTQYF.